Following are 31 T cell receptor beta chains from one sample sequenced in a study of CD8 T cells in Susac syndrome. When the RNA was reverse transcribed, random hexamers were used with an input of 0.5 to 1 ug. TCRdb re-analysed the immunoSEQ multiplex PCR reads in MiXCR, keeping a single row per CDR3 protein. Of roughly 250,000 distinct CDR3 sequences in the sample, about 96% were seen once. Sequencing used CD4+ T cells from PBMCs. The receptors come from a human donor with Susac syndrome.

The chain combines TRBV7-2 with TRBJ2-5, with D possibly TRBD1 on 5 matching bases. Germline CDR1 reads SGHTA; CDR2 reads FQGNSA. V lost 3 bases to trimming and J lost 4 bases, with 15 bases between them. The CDR3 has 15 residues. The DNA for the CDR3 is TGTGCCAGCAGCTTGCAGGGAAGGCTCCGAGAGACCCAGTACTTC. This sequence encodes CASSLQGRLRETQYF.

The V gene is TRBV29-1, the J gene TRBJ1-4; TRBD1 might be the D (5 bases). The CDR3 is 13 residues long. V was clipped by 0 bases and J by 3 bases, with 5 bases between them. Germline V gene sequence: CDR1 SQVTM, CDR2 ANQGSEA. In DNA form, the CDR3 reads TGCAGCGTTGAAGAGGGACCTAATGAAAAACTGTTTTTT. This encodes CSVEEGPNEKLFF.

The chain combines TRBV20-1 with TRBJ2-7; 8 bases are a match to TRBD2. V shed 0 bases and J 3 bases; nucleotides not matched to a gene: 4. The CDR3 sequence is 14 residues long. The germline CDR1 and CDR2 sequences are DFQATT and SNEGSKA (reference sequence). This chain's CDR3 is CSARDKAGDYEQYF. The CDR3 DNA sequence: TGCAGTGCTAGAGATAAAGCGGGGGACTACGAGCAGTACTTC.

The DNA for the CDR3 is TGTGCCAGCAGTCCCGGAAGAGATACGCAGTATTTT. Amino acid sequence: CASSPGRDTQYF. J is TRBJ2-3 and V is TRBV12-3 or TRBV12-4; D not certain. V shed 5 bases and J shed 5 bases, with 8 bases lying between them. This CDR3 region has 12 residues.

This chain joins TRBV29-1 and TRBJ1-1; the D is unclear. Germline V lookup: CDR1 SQVTM, CDR2 ANQGSEA. This CDR3 is 13 amino acids long. V dropped 6 bases and J dropped 3 bases, with 14 bases sitting between them. The CDR3: CSVARNMDTEAFF. The CDR3 coding sequence is TGCAGCGTCGCCCGCAATATGGACACTGAAGCTTTCTTT.

This clonotype appeared once. The chain links TRBV28 to TRBJ1-2, with D perhaps matching TRBD1 (5 bases). The CDR3 covers 13 residues. CDR1 MDHEN and CDR2 SYDVKM come from the germline V gene. Deletions cut 3 bases from V and 7 bases from J, with 12 bases between. Here the CDR3 DNA reads TGTGCCAGCAGTTTGGGGGATTTCCCTGGCTACACCTTC. It is translated as CASSLGDFPGYTF.

V usage is TRBV25-1 and J usage is TRBJ2-5; 8 nucleotides line up with TRBD1. This CDR3 has 12 residues. Trimming removed 3 bases from V and 8 bases from J; junction bases left unmatched: 2. Germline lookup yields CDR1 MGHDK and CDR2 SYGVNS. The CDR3 protein is CASSEDRATQYF. DNA of the CDR3: TGTGCCAGCAGTGAGGACAGGGCAACCCAGTACTTC.

The chain is built from TRBV6-5 and TRBJ2-1; TRBD2 agrees at 10 bases. V trimming: 1 base; J trimming: 0 bases; junction bases outside the gene matches: 3. In germline, CDR1 is MNHEY, CDR2 SVGAGI. The CDR3 is 17 amino acids. CDR3 amino acids: CASSYWSSGSSYNEQFF. CDR3 DNA sequence: TGTGCCAGCAGTTACTGGTCTAGCGGGAGCTCCTACAATGAGCAGTTCTTC.

The genes are TRBV28 and TRBJ1-3; D not resolved. Germline CDR1 and CDR2: MDHEN and SYDVKM. Deletions cut 7 bases from V and 0 bases from J, with 4 bases between. This CDR3 is built from 12 residues. The CDR3 reads CASKISGNTIYF. DNA for the CDR3: TGTGCCAGCAAAATCTCTGGAAACACCATATATTTT.

The rearrangement joins TRBV12-3 or TRBV12-4 to TRBJ1-2, with D unresolved. This CDR3 is built from 15 residues. Trimming took off 6 bases at V and 7 bases at J, with 21 bases between the two ends. The CDR3 here is CASRYEPTEETGYTF. CDR3 coding DNA: TGTGCCAGCAGATACGAACCCACGGAGGAGACTGGCTACACCTTC.

The rearrangement uses TRBV7-3 and TRBJ2-5, with D uncertain. Germline V gene data show CDR1 as SGHTA and CDR2 as FQGTGA. The CDR3 runs 13 residues. V lost 5 bases and J lost 2, with 9 bases in between. The CDR3 nucleotides read TGTGCCAGCAGCGCCCGAATACAAGAGACCCAGTACTTC. Translated: CASSARIQETQYF.

The V gene is TRBV3-1, the J gene TRBJ2-4; 11 bases align to TRBD2. CDR1 LGHDT and CDR2 YNNKEL come from the germline V gene (reference sequence). CDR3 size: 16 residues. V shed 5 bases, J shed 9 bases, and the junction held 12 bases outside the gene matches. This CDR3 is CASSLRSGRAGAIQYF. The CDR3 coding sequence is TGTGCCAGCAGCTTACGTAGCGGGAGGGCCGGGGCCATTCAGTACTTC.

The J gene is TRBJ2-2, the V gene TRBV11-2; the D is unclear. From germline, CDR1 is SGHAT and CDR2 FQNNGV. The CDR3 is 13 residues long. V gave up 7 bases and J gave up 7 bases, with 13 bases separating them. The CDR3 spells CASTPSFLGELFF. The CDR3 bases are TGTGCCAGCACCCCATCTTTTCTCGGGGAGCTGTTTTTT.

The chain uses TRBV6-6 and TRBJ2-1; 7 bases line up with TRBD2. Germline V gene lookup returns CDR1 MNHNY and CDR2 SVGAGI (reference sequence). V shed 0 bases and J 3 bases; nucleotides not matched to a gene: 2. The CDR3 sequence is 15 residues long. DNA of the CDR3: TGTGCCAGCAGTTACTCGCGGGACTACTACAATGAGCAGTTCTTC. Translated, it gives CASSYSRDYYNEQFF.

This clonotype was seen once. The chain recombines TRBV9 with TRBJ2-6; 8 nucleotides match TRBD2. The junction had 6 bases not matched to a gene; V was cut back by 4 bases and J by 3 bases. Germline V gene sequence: CDR1 SGDLS, CDR2 YYNGEE. This CDR3 region has 16 residues. The CDR3 bases are TGTGCCAGCAGCCCCAGCGGGGGAGGTGGGGCCAACGTCCTGACTTTC. It yields the protein CASSPSGGGGANVLTF. Full variable domain (remainder filled in from reference TRBV9 and TRBJ2-6): DSGVTQTPKHLITATGQRVTLRCSPRSGDLSVYWYQQSLDQGLQFLIQYYNGEERAKGNILERFSAQQFPDLHSELNLSSLELGDSALYFCASSPSGGGGANVLTFGAGSRLTVL.

This clonotype was seen a single time. The chain is built from TRBV28 and TRBJ1-1, with D hard to call. Trimming left V 5 bases short and J 11 bases short, with 15 bases between. CDR1 is MDHEN and CDR2 is SYDVKM in the germline V gene. CDR3 length: 12 amino acids. The CDR3 DNA is TGTGCCAGCAGTCTCCTTCCTAAAGGGGCTTTCTTT. Translation: CASSLLPKGAFF.

J is TRBJ2-3 and V is TRBV5-1; TRBD1 matches at 12 bases. The CDR3 covers 16 residues. Germline values: CDR1 SGHRS, CDR2 YFSETQ. J gave up 6 bases and V 7 bases, and 12 bases lay outside the gene matches. The CDR3 nucleotides are TGCGCCAGCTATATTGCTCCGGGACAGGGGGCGGATACGCAGTATTTT. Its translation: CASYIAPGQGADTQYF.

This rearrangement joins TRBV9 to TRBJ2-5; D might be TRBD2 (6 bases). The CDR3 loop spans 15 amino acids. CDR1 is SGDLS, CDR2 YYNGEE, per germline. V gave up 4 bases and J gave up 3 bases, with 16 bases separating them. CDR3 residues: CASSSGVRSKETQYF. As DNA, the CDR3 is TGTGCCAGCAGCTCGGGGGTCCGGAGTAAAGAGACCCAGTACTTC.

The chain couples TRBV6-2 or TRBV6-3 to TRBJ1-5, with a possible D match to TRBD1 (5 bases). V was shortened by 2 bases and J by 2 bases, with 13 bases between the two germline ends. Germline CDR1 and CDR2: MNHEY and SVGEGT. The CDR3 length is 16 residues. CDR3 loop: CASSYRQGFGNQPQHF. The CDR3 DNA follows: TGTGCCAGCAGTTACCGTCAGGGATTTGGCAATCAGCCCCAGCATTTT.

This chain connects TRBV28 to TRBJ2-3; no firm D call. The V gene lost 4 bases and the J gene lost 2 bases, with 16 bases spanning the gap. Germline V gene lookup returns CDR1 MDHEN and CDR2 SYDVKM. This CDR3 contains 16 residues. The CDR3 nucleotides read TGTGCCAGCAGTTACGTCTTGAAGTACCCCACAGATACGCAGTATTTT. It encodes CASSYVLKYPTDTQYF.

V and J are TRBV9 and TRBJ2-2; D could derive from TRBD1 or TRBD2 (5 bases each). The ends were cut back, 0 bases at V and 2 bases at J, with 8 bases in the middle. The germline V gene encodes CDR1 SGDLS and CDR2 YYNGEE. The CDR3 has 15 amino acids. The CDR3: CASSVGDGNTGELFF. CDR3 in DNA: TGTGCCAGCAGCGTAGGGGACGGCAACACCGGGGAGCTGTTTTTT.

This clonotype was counted a few times. V and J are TRBV11-2 and TRBJ1-1; no definite D call. In germline, CDR1 is SGHAT, CDR2 FQNNGV. The CDR3 has 13 amino acids. The V end was cut by 2 bases, the J end by 2 bases, with 6 bases between. DNA for the CDR3: TGTGCCAGCAGCTTAATGCTCAACACTGAAGCTTTCTTT. Its protein is CASSLMLNTEAFF.

This chain uses TRBV5-1 with TRBJ2-1, with TRBD2 matching 9 bases. Germline values: CDR1 SGHRS, CDR2 YFSETQ. The CDR3 runs to 13 residues. With V trimmed by 3 bases and J by 9 bases, 4 bases remained unmatched. In DNA form, the CDR3 reads TGCGCCAGCAGCTCAGCGGGAGGAATTGAGCAGTTCTTC. Its translation is CASSSAGGIEQFF. Full variable domain (rest looked up from reference TRBV5-1 and TRBJ2-1): KAGVTQTPRYLIKTRGQQVTLSCSPISGHRSVSWYQQTPGQGLQFLFEYFSETQRNKGNFPGRFSGRQFSNSRSEMNVSTLELGDSALYLCASSSAGGIEQFFGPGTRLTVL.

V usage is TRBV20-1 and J usage is TRBJ2-7; TRBD1 aligns across 8 bases. The germline CDR1 and CDR2 sequences are DFQATT and SNEGSKA (reference sequence). J lost 1 base, V lost 0 bases, and 8 bases had no gene match. The CDR3 sequence is 16 residues long. CDR3 nucleotide sequence: TGCAGTGCTAGAGATCGTAGGACAGGGTTTTCCTACGAGCAGTACTTC. Translation: CSARDRRTGFSYEQYF.

The CDR3 nucleotides are TGTGCCAGCAGCGTAGAAAGGGTAGCGGGAGTCAAGGGTCGAGGGGACAATGAGCAGTTCTTC. Residues: CASSVERVAGVKGRGDNEQFF. J is TRBJ2-1 and V is TRBV9; TRBD2 aligns across 9 bases. Germline lookup yields CDR1 SGDLS and CDR2 YYNGEE. V lost 0 bases, J lost 5 bases, and 21 bases stayed unmatched. The CDR3 loop spans 21 amino acids.

This clonotype has only one observation. V gene TRBV15 combines with J gene TRBJ1-1, with D hard to call. This CDR3 is built from 14 residues. The germline V gene has CDR1 LNHNV and CDR2 YYDKDF (reference sequence). V was cut by 0 bases and J by 1 base, with 6 bases left in between. Here the CDR3 DNA reads TGTGCCACCAGCAGAGATTGGGCGAACACTGAAGCTTTCTTT. Residues: CATSRDWANTEAFF.

The chain links TRBV19 to TRBJ2-7; 9 nucleotides agree with TRBD1. The CDR3 runs to 15 residues. J was trimmed by 5 bases and V by 6 bases; bases with no gene match: 11. The germline V gene has CDR1 LNHDA and CDR2 SQIVND (reference sequence). CDR3 nucleotide sequence: TGTGCCAGTAGCCTCTCCGGGACAGGGAGTAACGAGCAGTACTTC. Its translation is CASSLSGTGSNEQYF.

This sequence joins TRBV30 and TRBJ2-1; 8 positions agree with TRBD1. Trimming took 2 bases from V and 2 from J; bases not matched to a gene: 8. The CDR3 loop spans 16 amino acids. CDR1 and CDR2 (germline): GTSNPN, SVGIG (reference sequence). The CDR3 spells CAWSRSRTGTYNEQFF. The CDR3 DNA reads TGTGCCTGGAGTCGTAGCAGGACAGGGACCTACAATGAGCAGTTCTTC.

The V and J genes are TRBV5-6 and TRBJ2-7, with 9 bases fitting TRBD2. The junction had 10 bases not matched to a gene; V was cut back by 4 bases and J by 2 bases. The CDR3 is made up of 16 amino acids. From germline, CDR1 is SGHDT and CDR2 YYEEEE. The CDR3 DNA reads TGTGCCAGCAGCCCCCTAGGACTAGCGCCCACCTACGAGCAGTACTTC. It encodes CASSPLGLAPTYEQYF. Variable domain in full (rest from reference TRBV5-6 and TRBJ2-7): DAGVTQSPTHLIKTRGQQVTLRCSPKSGHDTVSWYQQALGQGPQFIFQYYEEEERQRGNFPDRFSGHQFPNYSSELNVNALLLGDSALYLCASSPLGLAPTYEQYFGPGTRLTVT.

The CDR3 nucleotides are TGTGCCAGCAGGGGCGGGGAGCAGTACTTC. It is translated as CASRGGEQYF. The J gene is TRBJ2-7, the V gene TRBV2; possible D gene TRBD2, 5 bases. Trimming took 6 bases from V and 7 from J, leaving 7 bases between them. Looked up from germline, CDR1 is SNHLY and CDR2 is FYNNEI. The CDR3 sequence is 10 residues long.

This rearrangement joins TRBV3-1 to TRBJ2-1; 7 bases are a match to TRBD2. The CDR3 length is 15 residues. Germline lookup yields CDR1 LGHDT and CDR2 YNNKEL (reference sequence). J lost 4 bases, V lost 5 bases, and 8 bases had no gene match. CDR3 DNA: TGTGCCAGCAGCTCTAGGACTAGGGATTACAATGAGCAGTTCTTC. Its protein product is CASSSRTRDYNEQFF.